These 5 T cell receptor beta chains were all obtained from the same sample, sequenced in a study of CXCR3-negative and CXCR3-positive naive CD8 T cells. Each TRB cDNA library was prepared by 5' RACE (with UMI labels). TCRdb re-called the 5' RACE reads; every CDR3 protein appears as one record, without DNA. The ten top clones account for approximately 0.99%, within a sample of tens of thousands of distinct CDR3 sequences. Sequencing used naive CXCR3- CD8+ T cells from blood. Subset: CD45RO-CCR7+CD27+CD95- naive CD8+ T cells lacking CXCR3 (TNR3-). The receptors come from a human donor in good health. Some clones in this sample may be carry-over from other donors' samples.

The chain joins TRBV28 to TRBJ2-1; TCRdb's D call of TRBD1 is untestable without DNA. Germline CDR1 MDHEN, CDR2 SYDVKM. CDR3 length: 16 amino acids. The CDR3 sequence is CASSLWTGYSYNEQFF.

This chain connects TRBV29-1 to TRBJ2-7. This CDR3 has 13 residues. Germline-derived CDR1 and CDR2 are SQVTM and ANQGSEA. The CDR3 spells CSVEEGNSYEQYF.

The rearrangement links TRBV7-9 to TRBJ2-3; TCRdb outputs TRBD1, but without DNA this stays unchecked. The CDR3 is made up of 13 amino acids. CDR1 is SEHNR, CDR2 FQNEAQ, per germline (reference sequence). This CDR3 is CASSPPAADTQYF. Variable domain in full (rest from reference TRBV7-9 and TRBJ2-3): DTGVSQNPRHKITKRGQNVTFRCDPISEHNRLYWYRQTLGQGPEFLTYFQNEAQLEKSRLLSDRFSAERPKGSFSTLEIQRTEQGDSAMYLCASSPPAADTQYFGPGTRLTVL.

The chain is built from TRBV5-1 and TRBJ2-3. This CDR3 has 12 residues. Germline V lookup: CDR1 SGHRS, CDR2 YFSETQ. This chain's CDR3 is CASSLNTDTQYF.

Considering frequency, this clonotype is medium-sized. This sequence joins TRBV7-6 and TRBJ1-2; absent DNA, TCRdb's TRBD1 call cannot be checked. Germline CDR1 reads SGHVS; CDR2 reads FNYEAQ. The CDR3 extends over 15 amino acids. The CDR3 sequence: CASSSPSTTVYGYTF.